This T cell receptor beta chain was captured by sequencing in a study of blood T cells in healthy people across ages. This clonotype was seen at least ten times. The target antigen is unknown. V shed 4 bases, J shed 7 bases, and the junction held 0 bases outside the gene matches. Germline V gene lookup returns CDR1 MGHDK and CDR2 SYGVNS. The CDR3 contains 12 residues. General study results and limits: TCR beta diversity, measured per million T cells, fell in a roughly linear way with age. No conclusive comparison of naive versus antigen-experienced cells was possible with unsorted PBMCs.

Primed by a sample-barcoded 5' primer and a J-beta primer mix, a second PCR proceeded for roughly 7 to 12 cycles. No fewer than 3 million CDR3-containing paired-end reads came from each sample. TCRdb fed the 5' RACE reads into MiXCR, producing one record per CDR3 protein. The table records 1.5 million or so distinct CDR3 sequences, approximately 42% of them present only once. PBMCs, at least 7 million per sample, were isolated. The chain has TRBV25-1 and TRBJ2-1; 8 bases align to TRBD1. Sequencing was carried out using blood. This sequence was found in a woman between 18 and 30 years old in good health. CDR3 sequence: CASSGTGNEQFF. The CDR3, as DNA: TGTGCCAGCAGTGGGACAGGGAATGAGCAGTTCTTC.